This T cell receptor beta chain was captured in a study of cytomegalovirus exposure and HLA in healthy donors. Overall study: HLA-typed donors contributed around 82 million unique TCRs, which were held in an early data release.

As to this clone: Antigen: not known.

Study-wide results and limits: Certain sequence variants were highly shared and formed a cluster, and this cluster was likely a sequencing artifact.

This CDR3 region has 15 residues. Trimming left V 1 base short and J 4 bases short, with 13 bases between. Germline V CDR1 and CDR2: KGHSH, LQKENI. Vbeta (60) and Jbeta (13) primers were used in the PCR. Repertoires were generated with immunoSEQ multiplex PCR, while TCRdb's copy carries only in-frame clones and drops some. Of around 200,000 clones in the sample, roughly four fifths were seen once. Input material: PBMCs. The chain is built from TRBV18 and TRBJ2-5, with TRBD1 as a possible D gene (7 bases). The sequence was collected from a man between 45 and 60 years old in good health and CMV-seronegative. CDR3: CASSPRAEGAETQYF. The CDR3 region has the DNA TGTGCCAGCTCACCACGGGCGGAGGGGGCAGAGACCCAGTACTTC.